These 3 T cell receptor beta chains originate from one sample sequenced in a study of blood T cells in healthy people across ages. Alongside a J-beta primer mix, a sample-barcoded 5' primer served in a second PCR lasting roughly 6 to 12 cycles. MiXCR, applied by TCRdb to the 5' RACE reads, yields one record per CDR3 protein. The repertoire has approximately 780,000 distinct CDR3 sequences, 25% to 30% of them found once; the top ten carry about 3%. The data were also submitted as part of a second study, on T cells of mothers and their children.

Sequenced: blood. These receptors originate from a boy aged 10-17 years in good health.

The chain has TRBV18 and TRBJ2-7; 9 bases are a match to TRBD2. This CDR3 spans 17 amino acids. The junction had 12 bases not matched to a gene; V was cut back by 3 bases and J by 3 bases. CDR1 is KGHSH, CDR2 LQKENI, per germline. CDR3 DNA sequence: TGTGCCAGCTCACCTACGGCGGGGGGGCCTTTAAACTACGAGCAGTACTTC. Protein: CASSPTAGGPLNYEQYF.

The chain combines TRBV6-2 or TRBV6-3 with TRBJ2-5, with TRBD2 matching 10 bases. Germline V lookup: CDR1 MNHEY, CDR2 SVGEGT. The junction had 12 bases not matched to a gene; V was cut back by 3 bases and J by 5 bases. The CDR3 contains 17 residues. CDR3 loop: CASSYSGLAGVRETQYF. The CDR3 bases are TGTGCCAGCAGTTATTCAGGCCTAGCGGGGGTCCGGGAGACCCAGTACTTC.

As regards this clonotype: One end of the junction fails to match germline, which may point to a read error. The chain combines TRBV11-2 with TRBJ1-6, with D possibly matching TRBD1 (5 bases). Looked up from germline, CDR1 is SGHAT and CDR2 is FQNNGV. This CDR3 spans 13 amino acids. The CDR3, as DNA: TGTGCCAGCGGCTTAAGACAGAATTCACCCCTCCACTTT. Its protein is CASGLRQNSPLHF.